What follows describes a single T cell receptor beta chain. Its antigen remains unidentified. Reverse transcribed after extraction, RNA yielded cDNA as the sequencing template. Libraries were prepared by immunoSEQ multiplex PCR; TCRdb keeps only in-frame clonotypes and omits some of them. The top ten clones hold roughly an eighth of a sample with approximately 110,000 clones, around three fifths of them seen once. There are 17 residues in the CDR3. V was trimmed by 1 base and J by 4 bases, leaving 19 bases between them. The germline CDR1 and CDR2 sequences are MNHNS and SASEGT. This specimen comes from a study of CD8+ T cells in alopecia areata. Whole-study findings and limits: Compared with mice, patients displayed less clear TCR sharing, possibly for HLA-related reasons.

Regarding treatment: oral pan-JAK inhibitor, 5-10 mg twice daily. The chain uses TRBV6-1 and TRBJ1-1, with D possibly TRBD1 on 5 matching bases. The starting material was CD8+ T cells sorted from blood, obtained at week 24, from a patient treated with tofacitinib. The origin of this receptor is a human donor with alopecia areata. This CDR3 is CASSEVWADRIVTEAFF. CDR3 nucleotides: TGTGCCAGCAGTGAAGTTTGGGCCGACAGAATAGTCACTGAAGCTTTCTTT.